A single sample is the source of the 7 T cell receptor beta chains below, sequenced in a study of CD8 T cells in Susac syndrome. Random hexamers primed reverse transcription of 0.5 to 1 ug RNA. TCRdb itself ran the immunoSEQ multiplex PCR reads through MiXCR, one entry per CDR3 protein. The data contain approximately 170,000 distinct CDR3 sequences, about 93% of them singletons. The source material was CD4+ T cells from PBMCs. The source is a human donor in good health.

This chain links TRBV30 with TRBJ2-2, with D unclear. Trimming took off 1 base at V and 0 bases at J, with 3 bases between the two ends. This CDR3 spans 13 amino acids. Germline CDR1 GTSNPN, CDR2 SVGIG (reference sequence). As DNA, the CDR3 is TGTGCCTGGAGTGGTGCGAACACCGGGGAGCTGTTTTTT. Translation: CAWSGANTGELFF.

There are a few counts of this clonotype. The rearrangement links TRBV12-3 or TRBV12-4 to TRBJ1-2; no clear D gene. V shed 6 bases and J shed 8 bases, with 10 bases lying between them. This CDR3 has 11 residues. The CDR3: CASSQPLGYTF. The CDR3 bases are TGTGCCAGCAGCCAGCCCTTGGGCTACACCTTC.

The chain couples TRBV29-1 to TRBJ2-2, with 8 bases lining up with TRBD1. J lost 0 bases, V lost 1 base, and 1 base had no gene match. The CDR3 runs 15 residues. Germline loops: CDR1 SQVTM, CDR2 ANQGSEA. CDR3 in DNA: TGCAGCGTTGAAGGGACAGGGACGAACACCGGGGAGCTGTTTTTT. It specifies CSVEGTGTNTGELFF.

This clonotype occurred once. The chain is built from TRBV20-1 and TRBJ1-2; 7 bases agree with TRBD1. V shed 0 bases, J shed 4 bases, and the junction held 8 bases outside the gene matches. Germline V lookup: CDR1 DFQATT, CDR2 SNEGSKA (reference sequence). This CDR3 contains 15 residues. CDR3 amino acids: CSARDDREDTYGYTF. The CDR3 DNA sequence: TGCAGTGCTAGAGACGACAGGGAGGATACCTATGGCTACACCTTC.

The chain carries TRBV11-2 and TRBJ2-1; D is unclear. This CDR3 spans 14 amino acids. Trimming left V 4 bases short and J 4 bases short, with 11 bases between. CDR1 is SGHAT and CDR2 is FQNNGV in the germline V gene. CDR3 DNA: TGTGCCAGCAGCTCCACGTGGCGGTACAATGAGCAGTTCTTC. Protein product: CASSSTWRYNEQFF.

The chain joins TRBV6-5 to TRBJ1-2, with D unresolved. V lost 6 bases and J 5 bases, leaving 10 bases between the germline ends. Per the germline V gene, CDR1 is MNHEY and CDR2 is SVGAGI. This CDR3 has 12 amino acids. The CDR3 sequence is CASSPRPYGYTF. The CDR3, as DNA: TGTGCCAGCAGCCCTCGCCCATATGGCTACACCTTC.

This clonotype is a singleton in its sample. J is TRBJ2-3 and V is TRBV11-2, with 13 bases identical to TRBD2. V was pared by 3 bases and J by 7 bases, with 7 bases of the junction left unmatched. This CDR3 has 16 amino acids. Germline assignment: CDR1 SGHAT and CDR2 FQNNGV. CDR3 loop: CASSFPTSGRYNTQYF. The DNA of the CDR3 is TGTGCCAGCAGCTTCCCGACTAGCGGGAGGTATAATACGCAGTATTTT. The full variable domain, in which reference TRBV11-2 and TRBJ2-3 provide the parts outside the CDR3, is EAGVAQSPRYKIIEKRQSVAFWCNPISGHATLYWYQQILGQGPKLLIQFQNNGVVDDSQLPKDRFSAERLKGVDSTLKIQPAKLEDSAVYLCASSFPTSGRYNTQYFGPGTRLTVL.